This note documents a single T cell receptor (beta chain) sequence. Produced via immunoSEQ multiplex PCR; TCRdb's table is partial and in-frame only. The sample has 48,000 or so clones, around nine tenths seen once. Time point of the sample: pretreatment peripheral blood. Patients' urothelial carcinoma was locally advanced or metastatic. The sample comes from a study of PD-L1 blockade in urothelial cancer. Study as a whole: Prior chemotherapy regimens per patient numbered 0 to 3.

The CDR3 runs to 19 residues. Germline V gives CDR1 KGHSH, CDR2 LQKENI. Trimming cost V 6 bases and J 0 bases; bases outside gene matches: 16. Material: PBMCs, obtained around atezolizumab (anti-PD-L1) treatment. This TCR came from an older woman with urothelial cancer. The rearrangement joins TRBV18 to TRBJ2-2, with TRBD1 matching over 7 bases. CDR3 sequence: CASSPLPGQYTSNTGELFF. CDR3 in DNA: TGTGCCAGCTCGCCATTACCGGGACAGTACACTTCGAACACCGGGGAGCTGTTTTTT.